The subject of this entry is one TCR beta chain. The antigen is unknown. There are 13 residues in the CDR3. Trimming took off 11 bases at V and 4 bases at J, with 15 bases between the two ends. Germline assignment: CDR1 MDHEN and CDR2 SYDVKM. Assay used: immunoSEQ multiplex PCR; TCRdb lists only in-frame clones, some missing. The sample lists fewer than 80,000 clones; around 83% were seen once. These data belong to a study of OX40 agonist ivuxolimab in advanced cancers. Overall study results and limits: Within 6 weeks, CD4+ and CD8+ blood T cells expanded clonally at 0.1 to 3.0 mg/kg. Partial responders treated at 0.1-3.0 mg/kg exhibited clonal expansion among the lowest measured. On average, CD8+ T cells had more expanded clones than CD4+.

V gene TRBV28 combines with J gene TRBJ1-3; D remains ambiguous. The source material was CD4+ or CD8+ T cells sorted from blood, sampled in a trial of the OX40 agonist ivuxolimab. The sequence was collected from an adult with an advanced solid tumor such as melanoma, head and neck, liver or kidney cancer. The CDR3, as DNA: TGTGCCTGCCTCGGAGGGTCGGGAAACACCATATATTTT. Translated: CACLGGSGNTIYF.